This passage covers 24 T cell receptor beta chains from one sample sequenced in a study of cytomegalovirus exposure and HLA in healthy donors. PCR was performed using 60 Vbeta and 13 Jbeta primers. The table came from immunoSEQ multiplex PCR; TCRdb's copy has only in-frame clones and leaves some out. There are about 200,000 clones in the sample; 82% occur only once, and 0.075% to 0.1% lies in the top ten. The sequenced sample was PBMCs. Receptors were obtained from a boy younger than 10 in good health and CMV-seronegative.

CDR3 region: CASSPPVRRGPGNYGYTF. The CDR3 DNA reads as TGTGCCAGCTCACCACCAGTTAGGCGGGGCCCAGGGAACTATGGCTACACCTTC. The chain joins TRBV18 to TRBJ1-2; possibly TRBD1 for D (5 bases). The CDR3 has 18 residues. Trimming cost V 0 bases and J 2 bases, with 19 bases left between them. The germline V gene has CDR1 KGHSH and CDR2 LQKENI. Using reference TRBV18 and TRBJ1-2 for the parts outside the CDR3, the full variable domain is NAGVMQNPRHLVRRRGQEARLRCSPMKGHSHVYWYRQLPEEGLKFMVYLQKENIIDESGMPKERFSAEFPKEGPSILRIQQVVRGDSAAYFCASSPPVRRGPGNYGYTFGSGTRLTVV.

The chain carries TRBV30 and TRBJ1-6; D perhaps matches TRBD1 (5 bases). The CDR3 extends over 14 amino acids. V dropped 3 bases and J dropped 7 bases, with 13 bases sitting between them. CDR1 is GTSNPN, CDR2 SVGIG, per germline (reference sequence). CDR3 DNA: TGTGCCTGGAGCAAGGGACTTTCAAATTCACCCCTCCACTTT. This sequence encodes CAWSKGLSNSPLHF.

This clone appeared a few times. The chain is built from TRBV9 and TRBJ1-1, with D possibly TRBD1 on 6 matching bases. Germline V CDR1 and CDR2: SGDLS, YYNGEE. The CDR3 is 14 residues long. Trimming stripped 2 bases from V and 4 bases from J, with 12 bases between. The CDR3 sequence: CASSVGAHGTEAFF. The DNA of the CDR3 is TGTGCCAGCAGCGTGGGGGCCCATGGCACTGAAGCTTTCTTT.

Concerning this clone itself: This specimen includes other DNA sequences encoding the same CDR3. This chain connects TRBV29-1 to TRBJ2-5, with TRBD1 as a possible D gene (5 bases). The germline gives CDR1 SQVTM, CDR2 ANQGSEA. The CDR3 sequence is 12 residues long. Trimming shortened V by 6 bases and J by 2 bases, and 10 bases separated the two germline ends. CDR3 DNA sequence: TGCAGCGTCGATAGGGGTCAAGAGACCCAGTACTTC. Translating gives CSVDRGQETQYF.

This rearrangement joins TRBV19 to TRBJ2-2; a weak D match, TRBD2 (7 bases). The V gene's germline CDR1 is LNHDA and CDR2 SQIVND (reference sequence). The CDR3 is made up of 14 amino acids. Trimming shortened V by 8 bases and J by 7 bases, and 17 bases separated the two germline ends. The CDR3 is CASGGGARYGELFF. CDR3 nucleotides: TGTGCCAGTGGTGGGGGGGCAAGATACGGGGAGCTGTTTTTT.

The V call is TRBV12-5, the J call TRBJ1-2; 8 bases are a match to TRBD1. This CDR3 contains 14 residues. The trim removed 2 bases at V and 4 bases at J, leaving 3 bases unmatched. From germline, CDR1 is LGHNT and CDR2 FRNRAP. The chain's CDR3 is CASGLSTGGYGYTF. CDR3 bases: TGTGCTAGTGGTTTGTCAACAGGGGGCTATGGCTACACCTTC.

The CDR3 nucleotides are TGTGCCAGCCGACGACTAACTAATTCACCCCTCCACTTT. This sequence encodes CASRRLTNSPLHF. The chain links TRBV6-4 to TRBJ1-6, with no clear D. The CDR3 has 13 amino acids. V dropped 8 bases and J dropped 6 bases, with 11 bases sitting between them. CDR1 is MRHNA and CDR2 is SNTAGT in the germline V gene.

To note about this clone: This same CDR3 is encoded by further DNA sequences in the sample. The chain is built from TRBV5-6 and TRBJ1-2; possible D gene TRBD1, 5 bases. The CDR3 covers 13 residues. The germline gives CDR1 SGHDT, CDR2 YYEEEE. V was pared by 2 bases and J by 3 bases, with 8 bases between. The CDR3 reads CASSFGRDYGYTF. For the CDR3, the DNA is TGTGCCAGCAGCTTTGGCAGGGACTATGGCTACACCTTC.

The chain has TRBV7-2 and TRBJ1-1; 8 bases are shared with TRBD1. Germline V CDR1 and CDR2: SGHTA, FQGNSA. This CDR3 comprises 15 residues. V trimming: 4 bases; J trimming: 1 base; junction bases outside the gene matches: 5. Written as DNA, the CDR3 is TGTGCCAGCAGCTCCGTAGACAGGGGGAACACTGAAGCTTTCTTT. It is translated as CASSSVDRGNTEAFF.

The V call is TRBV19, the J call TRBJ2-2, with D possibly being TRBD2 (6 bases). Trimming removed 11 bases from V and 0 bases from J, with 13 bases in between. Germline V gene lookup returns CDR1 LNHDA and CDR2 SQIVND (reference sequence). This CDR3 is 14 amino acids long. The CDR3 bases are TGTGCCGGTCGGCGGGGCCCGAACACCGGGGAGCTGTTTTTT. Protein sequence: CAGRRGPNTGELFF.

The genes are TRBV19 and TRBJ2-7; the match to TRBD2 covers 14 bases. Germline lookup yields CDR1 LNHDA and CDR2 SQIVND (reference sequence). V lost 2 bases and J lost 1; bases outside the gene matches: 4. This CDR3 has 17 amino acids. The CDR3 DNA follows: TGTGCCAGTAGTATACCCAGGACTAGCGGGGGGTCCTACGAGCAGTACTTC. As protein: CASSIPRTSGGSYEQYF.

This clone came up once. The chain employs TRBV5-4 and TRBJ2-1, with a tentative D call TRBD2 (6 bases). V lost 4 bases and J 6 bases, leaving 17 bases between the germline ends. This CDR3 has 15 amino acids. CDR1 is SGHNT, CDR2 YYREEE, per germline (reference sequence). CDR3 nucleotide sequence: TGTGCCAGCAGCCCGGACTACTCTCCCAGCAATGAGCAGTTCTTC. Amino acid sequence: CASSPDYSPSNEQFF. Full variable domain (outside the CDR3, taken from reference TRBV5-4 and TRBJ2-1): ETGVTQSPTHLIKTRGQQVTLRCSSQSGHNTVSWYQQALGQGPQFIFQYYREEENGRGNFPPRFSGLQFPNYSSELNVNALELDDSALYLCASSPDYSPSNEQFFGPGTRLTVL.

The rearrangement joins TRBV5-4 to TRBJ2-1, with 10 bases that match TRBD2. The junction had 5 bases not matched to a gene; V was cut back by 4 bases and J by 4 bases. Per the germline V gene, CDR1 is SGHNT and CDR2 is YYREEE (reference sequence). The CDR3 totals 15 residues. The CDR3 coding sequence is TGTGCCAGCAGCCCAGCGGGGGGGTCATACAATGAGCAGTTCTTC. Translated, it gives CASSPAGGSYNEQFF.

This rearrangement joins TRBV11-2 to TRBJ2-3, with 11 bases identical to TRBD1. The CDR3 length is 15 residues. The V segment lost 3 bases and the J segment 8 bases; nucleotides outside the gene matches: 7. Germline loops: CDR1 SGHAT, CDR2 FQNNGV. The CDR3 sequence is CASSFRTGGGGTQYF. The DNA of the CDR3 is TGTGCCAGCAGCTTCCGGACAGGGGGCGGAGGTACGCAGTATTTT.

The chain has TRBV4-1 and TRBJ2-4, with D unresolved. CDR1 and CDR2 from the germline V gene are MGHRA and YSYEKL. Trimming left V 1 base short and J 10 bases short, with 8 bases between. This CDR3 contains 12 residues. CDR3 residues: CASSQVRSIQYF. CDR3 bases: TGCGCCAGCAGCCAAGTCAGGTCAATTCAGTACTTC.

About this clone: Sequence at one end of the junction differs from germline and may be a read error. This chain connects TRBV7-3 to TRBJ1-5, with D perhaps matching TRBD1 (6 bases). CDR3 length equals 17 residues. Germline V gene lookup returns CDR1 SGHTA and CDR2 FQGTGA. The CDR3 loop is CASSLTPGHPSNQPQHF. For the CDR3, the DNA is TGTGCCAGCAGCCTAACACCGGGACACCCTAGCAATCAGCCCCAGCATTTT.

The J gene is TRBJ1-5, the V gene TRBV2, with a tentative D call TRBD1 (6 bases). Trimming removed 3 bases from V and 6 bases from J, with 21 bases in between. In germline, CDR1 is SNHLY, CDR2 FYNNEI. The CDR3 has 17 amino acids. CDR3 sequence (DNA): TGTGCCAGCAGTGATTGGCTTAAAGGGGGGGGGTTTCAGCCCCAGCATTTT. Translating gives CASSDWLKGGGFQPQHF.

As regards this clone: Different DNA sequences within this sample yield the same CDR3. The chain couples TRBV7-3 to TRBJ2-1; 7 positions match TRBD2. Per germline, CDR1 SGHTA and CDR2 FQGTGA. The CDR3 totals 15 residues. Trimming cost V 2 bases and J 2 bases; bases outside gene matches: 3. The CDR3 DNA follows: TGTGCCAGCAGCTTAGGGCTAGCGGCCTACAATGAGCAGTTCTTC. Residues: CASSLGLAAYNEQFF.

The rearrangement uses TRBV7-8 and TRBJ1-6; 9 positions match TRBD1. V was pared by 4 bases and J by 8 bases, with 9 bases of the junction left unmatched. The length of the CDR3 is 16 residues. From germline, CDR1 is SGHVS and CDR2 FQNEAQ. This CDR3 reads CASSYSGTGPYSPLHF. Written as DNA, the CDR3 is TGTGCCAGCAGCTATTCCGGGACAGGGCCTTATTCACCCCTCCACTTT.

This clone was seen more than once but under ten times. The chain has TRBV5-6 and TRBJ1-2; 7 bases map to TRBD1. CDR1 is SGHDT and CDR2 is YYEEEE in the germline V gene. The CDR3 has 16 residues. V dropped 6 bases and J dropped 3; count of bases not matched to a gene: 14. CDR3 protein: CASTSPGTEPYYGYTF. Here the CDR3 DNA reads TGTGCCAGCACCAGTCCCGGGACAGAACCCTACTATGGCTACACCTTC.

This chain uses TRBV5-6 with TRBJ1-4; D is unclear. V was clipped by 2 bases and J by 5 bases, with 7 bases between them. The CDR3 runs 13 residues. The germline gives CDR1 SGHDT, CDR2 YYEEEE. The CDR3 nucleotides read TGTGCCAGCAGCTTTTCAGGAAATGAAAAACTGTTTTTT. Amino acids: CASSFSGNEKLFF.

This chain joins TRBV6-4 and TRBJ2-4, with a possible D match to TRBD1 (8 bases). This CDR3 has 15 amino acids. V was trimmed by 5 bases and J by 3 bases, leaving 14 bases between them. Germline V gene data show CDR1 as MRHNA and CDR2 as SNTAGT. CDR3 coding DNA: TGTGCCAGCAGTCAGGACAGGGAGGGCAAAAACATTCAGTACTTC. Encoded protein: CASSQDREGKNIQYF.

The chain combines TRBV7-2 with TRBJ1-3, with unresolved D. Germline lookup yields CDR1 SGHTA and CDR2 FQGNSA. The CDR3 spans 11 residues. Trimming stripped 7 bases from V and 9 bases from J, with 10 bases between. CDR3 protein: CASTLGGTIYF. CDR3 in DNA: TGTGCCAGCACTCTCGGTGGCACCATATATTTT.

V gene TRBV2 combines with J gene TRBJ1-5; D not certain. The CDR3 spans 12 residues. V was shortened by 7 bases and J by 5 bases, with 9 bases between the two germline ends. CDR1 and CDR2 from the germline V gene are SNHLY and FYNNEI. CDR3 in amino acids: CASNLRDQPQHF. The CDR3 DNA is TGTGCCAGCAACCTTCGGGATCAGCCCCAGCATTTT.